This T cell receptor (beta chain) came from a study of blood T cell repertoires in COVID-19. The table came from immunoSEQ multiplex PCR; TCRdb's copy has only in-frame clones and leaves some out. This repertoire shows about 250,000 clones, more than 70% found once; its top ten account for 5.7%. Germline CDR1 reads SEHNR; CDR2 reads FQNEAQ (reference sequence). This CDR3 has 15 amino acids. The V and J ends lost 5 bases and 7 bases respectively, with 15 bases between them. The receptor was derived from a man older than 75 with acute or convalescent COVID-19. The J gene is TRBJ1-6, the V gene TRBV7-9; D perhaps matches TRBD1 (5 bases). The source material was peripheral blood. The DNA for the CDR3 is TGTGCCAGCAGCGCAGGGTCGGTGGGAAATTCACCCCTCCACTTT. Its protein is CASSAGSVGNSPLHF.